These T cell receptor beta chains were read from a single sample in a study of shared clonotypes between healthy human individuals. Method: immunoSEQ multiplex PCR; TCRdb's copy keeps in-frame clones and lacks some. The sample includes a few million clones, 85% to 95% of them seen just once. Specimen: naive CD4+ T cells from PBMCs. Receptor source: a man younger than 35 in good health. Some clones in this sample may be carry-over from other donors' samples. Both conserved end residues are part of each CDR3. D genes are given only for firm matches. The size of a clone is reported for some rows only, either as once, few or many, or as a class for expanded clones.

j_call clone_size v_call d_call cdr3_nt cdr3_aa
TRBJ2-2 . TRBV30 . TGTGCCTGGAGCGATTTTCAGGTGAACACCGGGGAGCTGTTTTTT CAWSDFQVNTGELFF
TRBJ2-4 . TRBV14 TRBD1 TGTGCCAGCAGCCCGGGGACAGGGCCTTACATTCAGTACTTC CASSPGTGPYIQYF
TRBJ2-6 . TRBV5-8 . TGTGCCAGCAGCACCCGCCGGGTTTCCTCTGGGGCCAACGTCCTGACTTTC CASSTRRVSSGANVLTF
TRBJ2-3 . TRBV18 . TGTGCCAGCTCAGGCGCTTCCGGGCGGATCCCTTCTACGCAGTATTTT CASSGASGRIPSTQYF
TRBJ1-2 once TRBV27 TRBD1 TGTGCCAGCGGACCGCAGGGGGGGTACTATGGCTACACCTTC CASGPQGGYYGYTF
TRBJ2-5 . TRBV9 TRBD1 TGTGCCAGCAGCGTGACAGGGGACGAAGAGACCCAGTACTTC CASSVTGDEETQYF
TRBJ2-3 . TRBV10-3 TRBD2 TGTGCCATCACCGACCCGTTAGCGGGAGGCCCAGATACGCAGTATTTT CAITDPLAGGPDTQYF
TRBJ1-4 . TRBV15 TRBD1 TGTGCCACCAGCAGAGATCGCGGACAGGGAAATGAAAAACTGTTTTTT CATSRDRGQGNEKLFF
TRBJ2-4 . TRBV7-2 . TGTGCCAGCAGCTCAATCTGGTCGCGAGTTCAGTACTTC CASSSIWSRVQYF
TRBJ1-1 . TRBV5-1 . TGCGCCAGCAGCTTGGACAGTGGATATGCTGAAGCTTTCTTT CASSLDSGYAEAFF
TRBJ2-3 . TRBV4-1 TRBD2 TGCGCCAGCAGCCAAGCGAGACTTGGACTAGCCCCAGATACGCAGTATTTT CASSQARLGLAPDTQYF
TRBJ2-7 . TRBV18 TRBD2 TGTGCCAGCTCACCATCTAGCGGGAGGTTAAACGAGCAGTACTTC CASSPSSGRLNEQYF
TRBJ2-1 . TRBV27 . TGTGCCAGCACAACCCCGGGGACCGGTTCCTACAATGAGCAGTTCTTC CASTTPGTGSYNEQFF
TRBJ1-1 . TRBV7-2 . TGTGCCAGCAGCCCGAGGGGGGGCGCAACGAACACTGAAGCTTTCTTT CASSPRGGATNTEAFF
TRBJ2-7 once TRBV6-1 TRBD1 TGTGCCAGCAGTGAAGCCGGACAGGTCGACTTC CASSEAGQVDF
TRBJ1-1 . TRBV28 . TGTGCCACCGCGTGGCGGACGGGGGAAGCTTTCTTT CATAWRTGEAFF
TRBJ1-1 . TRBV5-1 TRBD1 TGCGCCAGCAGGCCCACAGGGGGCGCCTTAGAAGCTTTCTTT CASRPTGGALEAFF
TRBJ2-6 once TRBV7-2 . TGTGCCAGCAGCCCGTTATCTTACGTCCTGACTTTC CASSPLSYVLTF
TRBJ2-7 . TRBV6-5 . TGTGCCAGCAGACCCCAACACTGGAGCTCCTACGAGCAGTACTTC CASRPQHWSSYEQYF
TRBJ2-1 . TRBV5-6 TRBD2 TGTGCCAGCAGCTGGGCGGCGGGAGCTTACCCGCAGTTCTTC CASSWAAGAYPQFF
TRBJ2-7 . TRBV28 . TGTGCCAGCAGTTTAAGAGCGGCGGGGCAGTACTTC CASSLRAAGQYF
TRBJ2-3 . TRBV9 TRBD2 TGTGCCAGCAGCGCCTCAAGGACTAGCGGGAGGGCCACAGATACGCAGTATTTT CASSASRTSGRATDTQYF
TRBJ1-2 once TRBV15 . TGTGCCACCAGTCCCGGGGCTAACTATGGCTACACCTTC CATSPGANYGYTF
TRBJ1-3 . TRBV7-9 . TGTGCCAGCAGCTCGACCTCCGGACTCTCTGGAAACACCATATATTTT CASSSTSGLSGNTIYF
TRBJ1-2 . TRBV28 TRBD1 TGTGCCAGCAATCGGGCAGGGGGCGATGGCTACACCTTC CASNRAGGDGYTF
TRBJ1-4 . TRBV4-2 . TGTGCCAGCAGCCAAGAACGTACCGGGGGAGGCGGTAATGAAAAACTGTTTTTT CASSQERTGGGGNEKLFF
TRBJ2-7 . TRBV28 . TGTGCCAGCAGTTCGCCCGGGACCCCAAACTCCTACGAGCAGTACTTC CASSSPGTPNSYEQYF
TRBJ1-1 . TRBV27 . TGTGCCAGCAGAAGGGACGGTGAAGCTTTCTTT CASRRDGEAFF
TRBJ2-1 . TRBV21-1 . TGTGCCAGAGAGCGGGTTACCTCCTACAATGAGCAGTTCTTC CARERVTSYNEQFF
TRBJ2-3 . TRBV30 . TGTGCCTGGAGCGGGGGGCAGGCCCGCACAGATACGCAGTATTTT CAWSGGQARTDTQYF
TRBJ1-2 . TRBV7-9 . TGTGCCAGCAGCCCCGGGTCATGGGGGCATTTTGGCTACACCTTC CASSPGSWGHFGYTF
TRBJ2-2 . TRBV7-9 . TGTGCCAGCAGCCGTACACAGAGCACCGGGGAGCTGTTTTTT CASSRTQSTGELFF
TRBJ2-7 . TRBV7-9 TRBD2 TGTGCCAGCAGCTCGTCGCGGGGGGACTCTCATTCGTGGGAGCAGTACTTC CASSSSRGDSHSWEQYF
TRBJ2-1 . TRBV10-1 . TGCGCCAGCAGTGAGCCTGGAGGGGGTGGAAGGAGAAATGAGCAGTTCTTC CASSEPGGGGRRNEQFF
TRBJ1-6 . TRBV6-5 TRBD1 TGTGCCAGCACCACGACAGGGGTCAGTTCACCCCTCCACTTT CASTTTGVSSPLHF
TRBJ1-1 . TRBV28 . TGTGCCAGCAGTCCCGGGGGTACTGAAGCTTTCTTT CASSPGGTEAFF
TRBJ2-7 . TRBV25-1 . TGTGCCAGCAGTACCCCCCCCCACTCCTACGAGCAGTACTTC CASSTPPHSYEQYF
TRBJ2-5 . TRBV7-8 . TGTGCCAGCAGCCTACAGACAGGAAAAGAGACCCAGTACTTC CASSLQTGKETQYF
TRBJ2-2 . TRBV5-5 TRBD2 TGTGCCAGTGTACGGACTAGCGCGCGGTACACCGGGGAGCTGTTTTTT CASVRTSARYTGELFF
TRBJ2-7 . TRBV9 . TGTGCCAGCAGCGTAGGCGGCTCTCCCTACGAGCAGTACTTC CASSVGGSPYEQYF
TRBJ1-2 . TRBV25-1 . TGTGCCAGCAACCTCAAGGGGCAGGGAAAACGCTATGGCTACACCTTC CASNLKGQGKRYGYTF
TRBJ2-3 . TRBV9 . TGTGCCAGCAGCGTACCCCACAGTGGCGGAGGCACAGATACGCAGTATTTT CASSVPHSGGGTDTQYF
TRBJ2-1 . TRBV19 TRBD2 TGTGCCAGTAGTATAGCTGGGACTAGGGCCTACAATGAGCAGTTCTTC CASSIAGTRAYNEQFF
TRBJ2-1 . TRBV28 TRBD2 TGTGCCAGCAGCCTACCACTAGCGTCATACAATGAGCAGTTCTTC CASSLPLASYNEQFF
TRBJ1-1 . TRBV28 . TGTGCCAGCAGTCGTCTTGCCGGGGGCCCCACTGAAGCTTTCTTT CASSRLAGGPTEAFF